This T cell receptor (beta chain) came from a study of T cell responses to AZD1222 COVID-19 vaccine. As for the study in general: Pooled in the analysis were second doses at about 4 or about 12 weeks.

Points on this clone: Antigen: not known.

The repertoire was sequenced with immunoSEQ multiplex PCR; TCRdb's copy has only in-frame clones and lacks some. The sample lists just under 90,000 clones, roughly 87% occurring once. CDR1 and CDR2 from the germline V gene are GTSNPN and SVGIG (reference sequence). CDR3 length: 14 amino acids. Trimming took off 2 bases at V and 6 bases at J, with 16 bases between the two ends. Overall study findings and caveats: Nearly half of spike-specific TCRs reportedly go after variant regions that carry no mutations. Possibly, clonal diversity was underestimated; donors were largely white British and included more females.

The specimen comprised peripheral blood, sampled on day 0 of AZD1222 vaccination. The clonotype originates from an adult in good health. The chain links TRBV30 to TRBJ1-1; possible D gene TRBD1, 5 bases. The CDR3 spells CAWSLHGTDSEAFF. CDR3 in DNA: TGTGCCTGGAGTTTACACGGGACCGATTCTGAAGCTTTCTTT.